One and the same sample provided the 8 T cell receptor beta chains below, sequenced in a study of cytomegalovirus exposure and HLA in healthy donors. PCR was performed using 60 Vbeta and 13 Jbeta primers. The protocol was immunoSEQ multiplex PCR, while the TCRdb copy is restricted to in-frame clones and leaves out a portion. The sample shows some 160,000 clones, around 80% of them seen only once. Sequenced input: PBMCs. The source is a man younger than 35 in good health and CMV-seronegative.

The rearrangement joins TRBV5-1 to TRBJ2-5, with D tentatively TRBD1 (6 bases). V lost 1 base, J lost 4 bases, and 8 bases lay in between. The germline V gene encodes CDR1 SGHRS and CDR2 YFSETQ. This CDR3 spans 13 amino acids. The CDR3 sequence is CASSLTGRETQYF. CDR3 nucleotide sequence: TGCGCCAGCAGCTTGACAGGGCGAGAGACCCAGTACTTC.

The V and J genes are TRBV15 and TRBJ1-2, with 7 positions matching TRBD1. The CDR3 spans 14 residues. Germline-derived CDR1 and CDR2 are LNHNV and YYDKDF (reference sequence). J lost 4 bases, V lost 5 bases, and 7 bases had no gene match. The CDR3 coding sequence is TGTGCCACCAGCCTCGGGAGGGACAGCTATGGCTACACCTTC. It specifies CATSLGRDSYGYTF.

The chain links TRBV7-3 to TRBJ2-1; 9 positions match TRBD1. Germline V gene lookup returns CDR1 SGHTA and CDR2 FQGTGA. This CDR3 region has 13 residues. J lost 7 bases, V lost 5 bases, and 3 bases had no gene match. The CDR3 DNA is TGTGCCAGCAGCCTACAGGGGGCGAATGAGCAGTTCTTC. Its protein is CASSLQGANEQFF.

The V gene is TRBV7-2, the J gene TRBJ2-7; TRBD2 aligns across 7 bases. Germline V lookup: CDR1 SGHTA, CDR2 FQGNSA. V gave up 1 base and J gave up 1 base; unmatched junction bases: 4. There are 15 residues in the CDR3. CDR3 protein: CASSLVGGGSYEQYF. For the CDR3, the DNA is TGTGCCAGCAGCTTAGTGGGGGGAGGGTCCTACGAGCAGTACTTC. Together with reference TRBV7-2 and TRBJ2-7, the CDR3 gives the full variable domain: GAGVSQSPSNKVTEKGKDVELRCDPISGHTALYWYRQSLGQGLEFLIYFQGNSAPDKSGLPSDRFSAERTGGSVSTLTIQRTQQEDSAVYLCASSLVGGGSYEQYFGPGTRLTVT.

A few counts support this clone. The J gene is TRBJ1-5, the V gene TRBV27; D not certain. Germline loops: CDR1 MNHEY, CDR2 SMNVEV (reference sequence). CDR3 length equals 12 residues. The V and J ends lost 7 bases and 3 bases respectively, with 7 bases between them. CDR3 coding DNA: TGTGCCAGCAAGCAGGCCAATCAGCCCCAGCATTTT. Translated, it gives CASKQANQPQHF.

This clone has only one observation. V gene TRBV19 combines with J gene TRBJ1-1, with 10 bases that match TRBD1. V was clipped by 10 bases and J by 8 bases; unmatched bases: 7. This CDR3 comprises 12 residues. Germline V CDR1 and CDR2: LNHDA, SQIVND (reference sequence). DNA for the CDR3: TGTGCCACCGCGGACAGGGGGGTCGAAGCTTTCTTT. Translated: CATADRGVEAFF.

V is TRBV11-2 and J is TRBJ2-7, with a weak D call TRBD1 (6 bases). Trimming left V 1 base short and J 1 base short, with 11 bases between. This CDR3 contains 15 residues. Germline lookup yields CDR1 SGHAT and CDR2 FQNNGV. Here the CDR3 reads CASSLADTGSYEQYF. The CDR3 nucleotides read TGTGCCAGCAGCTTAGCCGATACAGGGTCCTACGAGCAGTACTTC.

The chain recombines TRBV27 with TRBJ2-7, with 9 bases identical to TRBD2. V lost 3 bases and J lost 5; bases outside the gene matches: 2. The germline gives CDR1 MNHEY, CDR2 SMNVEV (reference sequence). CDR3 size: 13 residues. The CDR3 protein is CASSLGLAHEQYF. CDR3 bases: TGTGCCAGCAGTTTGGGACTAGCCCACGAGCAGTACTTC.